These 18 T cell receptor beta chains share one sample of origin, sequenced in a study of PD-1 blockade in mismatch repair-deficient tumors. Assay used: immunoSEQ multiplex PCR; TCRdb lists only in-frame clones, some missing. The profile shows tens of thousands of clones, almost 85% of them singletons. The input for sequencing was peripheral blood, taken 2 weeks after starting pembrolizumab. The receptors were sampled from an adult with mismatch repair-deficient cancer.

As to this clone: In the same sample, other DNA sequences code for this CDR3. The V and J genes are TRBV5-4 and TRBJ2-1; 11 bases agree with TRBD2. The CDR3 totals 15 residues. The V gene end was trimmed by 4 bases and the J gene end by 8 bases; junction bases not matched to a gene: 8. CDR1 SGHNT and CDR2 YYREEE come from the germline V gene (reference sequence). The CDR3 coding sequence is TGTGCCAGCAGCACTAGCGGGAGAGCATCTGATGAGCAGTTCTTC. Its translation is CASSTSGRASDEQFF.

The genes are TRBV6-5 and TRBJ1-3; TRBD1 aligns across 7 bases. The J segment lost 6 bases and the V segment lost 2 bases, leaving 4 bases of the junction unmatched. CDR1 MNHEY and CDR2 SVGAGI come from the germline V gene. The CDR3 extends over 14 amino acids. This CDR3 is CASSYDREVNTIYF. CDR3 nucleotides: TGTGCCAGCAGTTACGACAGGGAGGTAAACACCATATATTTT.

The table lists this clone with a few counts. V and J are TRBV6-5 and TRBJ2-1; possibly TRBD1 or TRBD2 for D (5 bases each). The germline V gene has CDR1 MNHEY and CDR2 SVGAGI. The V gene lost 7 bases and the J gene lost 3 bases, with 13 bases spanning the gap. The length of the CDR3 is 14 residues. CDR3 coding DNA: TGTGCCAGCACCGCAAAGAGGGGCTACAATGAGCAGTTCTTC. Amino acid sequence: CASTAKRGYNEQFF.

The genes are TRBV19 and TRBJ2-5, with D possibly matching TRBD1 (6 bases). V lost 1 base and J 0 bases, leaving 15 bases between the germline ends. The CDR3 consists of 17 residues. Germline CDR1 and CDR2: LNHDA and SQIVND (reference sequence). The CDR3 is CASSIGGGTLDQETQYF. CDR3 DNA: TGTGCCAGTAGTATAGGGGGTGGGACACTGGACCAAGAGACCCAGTACTTC.

In its sample, this clone was seen a few times. The V gene is TRBV7-6, the J gene TRBJ1-1; D gene unclear. Germline V gene data show CDR1 as SGHVS and CDR2 as FNYEAQ. The CDR3 consists of 13 residues. The V gene lost 0 bases and the J gene lost 1 base, with 3 bases spanning the gap. The CDR3 nucleotides are TGTGCCAGCAGCTTAGCCGAGAACACTGAAGCTTTCTTT. Translated: CASSLAENTEAFF.

The CDR3 here is CASSLNGTQYF. The CDR3 bases are TGTGCCAGCAGCTTAAACGGGACGCAGTATTTT. The V call is TRBV7-3, the J call TRBJ2-3, with unresolved D. Germline CDR1 SGHTA, CDR2 FQGTGA. The CDR3 contains 11 residues. V was shortened by 1 base and J by 9 bases, with 5 bases between the two germline ends.

This chain joins TRBV2 and TRBJ2-5; 7 bases match TRBD1. Germline-derived CDR1 and CDR2 are SNHLY and FYNNEI. There are 14 residues in the CDR3. J was trimmed by 2 bases and V by 6 bases; bases with no gene match: 6. The CDR3 nucleotides are TGTGCCAGCAGAGCAGGGACAGTTCAAGAGACCCAGTACTTC. Translating gives CASRAGTVQETQYF. The full variable domain, rest sourced from reference TRBV2 and TRBJ2-5, is EPEVTQTPSHQVTQMGQEVILRCVPISNHLYFYWYRQILGQKVEFLVSFYNNEISEKSEIFDDQFSVERPDGSNFTLKIRSTKLEDSAMYFCASRAGTVQETQYFGPGTRLLVL.

V usage is TRBV4-1 and J usage is TRBJ2-5; TRBD1 matches at 9 bases. The CDR3 consists of 14 residues. Trimming at V came to 4 bases and at J to 3 bases, leaving 3 bases not matched to a gene. Germline assignment: CDR1 MGHRA and CDR2 YSYEKL. The DNA of the CDR3 is TGCGCCAGCAGCCTAACAGGGGGCAAAGAGACCCAGTACTTC. Encoded protein: CASSLTGGKETQYF.

The V call is TRBV5-6, the J call TRBJ2-1; D perhaps matches TRBD2 (5 bases). The germline V gene has CDR1 SGHDT and CDR2 YYEEEE. V was pared by 4 bases and J by 0 bases, with 8 bases between. This CDR3 is built from 14 residues. The DNA for the CDR3 is TGTGCCAGCAGCGTCGGGATCTCCTACAATGAGCAGTTCTTC. It is translated as CASSVGISYNEQFF.

This clone has more than one count but fewer than ten. The chain recombines TRBV2 with TRBJ2-7; a weak D match, TRBD1 (5 bases). Germline CDR1 is SNHLY and CDR2 is FYNNEI. V lost 3 bases and J lost 4, with 7 bases in between. The CDR3 loop spans 12 amino acids. CDR3 region: CASSESGYEQYF. The CDR3 region has the DNA TGTGCCAGCAGTGAGTCAGGGTACGAGCAGTACTTC.

V usage is TRBV19 and J usage is TRBJ1-5, with TRBD1 matching 7 bases. J lost 5 bases, V lost 6 bases, and 4 bases had no gene match. Looked up from germline, CDR1 is LNHDA and CDR2 is SQIVND (reference sequence). This CDR3 region has 13 residues. The CDR3 sequence is CASRVDRYQPQHF. The CDR3 DNA reads TGTGCCAGTAGGGTGGACAGGTATCAGCCCCAGCATTTT.

The chain carries TRBV29-1 and TRBJ2-7, with D uncertain. Per the germline V gene, CDR1 is SQVTM and CDR2 is ANQGSEA. Trimming shortened V by 0 bases and J by 5 bases, and 2 bases separated the two germline ends. This CDR3 comprises 10 residues. As DNA, the CDR3 is TGCAGCGTTGAAGAGGACGAGCAGTACTTC. Translated, it gives CSVEEDEQYF.

This chain uses TRBV7-9 with TRBJ2-1, with 10 nucleotides matching TRBD1. The CDR3 loop spans 16 amino acids. CDR1 SEHNR and CDR2 FQNEAQ come from the germline V gene (reference sequence). Trimming removed 1 base from V and 6 bases from J; junction bases left unmatched: 6. CDR3 sequence: CASSLVRTGGFNEQFF. CDR3 bases: TGTGCCAGCAGCTTAGTTAGGACAGGGGGGTTCAATGAGCAGTTCTTC.

This clone was found once. V usage is TRBV7-2 and J usage is TRBJ2-7, with D possibly matching TRBD1 (6 bases). V was clipped by 4 bases and J by 1 base, with 11 bases between them. From germline, CDR1 is SGHTA and CDR2 FQGNSA. The CDR3 is 14 residues long. The CDR3 loop reads CASSSDRLSYEQYF. The CDR3 nucleotides are TGTGCCAGCAGCTCTGACAGGCTGTCCTACGAGCAGTACTTC.

As regards this clone: The identical CDR3 is also encoded by other nucleotide sequences in the sample. The chain uses TRBV7-2 and TRBJ2-3; 9 nucleotides align to TRBD2. V lost 3 bases to trimming and J lost 6 bases; unmatched junction nucleotides: 7. This CDR3 has 15 residues. The germline V gene encodes CDR1 SGHTA and CDR2 FQGNSA. The DNA for the CDR3 is TGTGCCAGCAGCTTTAGCGGGAGAGGTTCTGATACGCAGTATTTT. Protein product: CASSFSGRGSDTQYF.

The chain recombines TRBV9 with TRBJ2-7, with 10 nucleotides matching TRBD2. The CDR3 is made up of 15 amino acids. The germline V gene encodes CDR1 SGDLS and CDR2 YYNGEE. V was clipped by 0 bases and J by 5 bases; unmatched bases: 5. The CDR3 region has the DNA TGTGCCAGCAGCGTAGAACTAGCGGGATACCACGAGCAGTACTTC. Encoded protein: CASSVELAGYHEQYF.

This chain links TRBV2 with TRBJ1-4; tentative D call: TRBD1 (5 bases). Trimming left V 7 bases short and J 5 bases short, with 14 bases between. CDR1 and CDR2 (germline): SNHLY, FYNNEI. This CDR3 contains 14 residues. CDR3 protein: CASKPGTTNEKLFF. As DNA, the CDR3 is TGTGCCAGCAAGCCGGGGACTACGAATGAAAAACTGTTTTTT.

The rearrangement uses TRBV15 and TRBJ1-5; no reliable D call. Trimming pared 3 bases from V and 7 bases from J, leaving 10 bases between. The germline V gene encodes CDR1 LNHNV and CDR2 YYDKDF (reference sequence). This CDR3 has 13 amino acids. CDR3 protein: CATSSPGWQPQHF. For the CDR3, the DNA is TGTGCCACCAGCAGTCCGGGGTGGCAGCCCCAGCATTTT. The whole variable domain, remainder taken from reference TRBV15 and TRBJ1-5, is DAMVIQNPRYQVTQFGKPVTLSCSQTLNHNVMYWYQQKSSQAPKLLFHYYDKDFNNEADTPDNFQSRRPNTSFCFLDIRSPGLGDTAMYLCATSSPGWQPQHFGDGTRLSIL.